The 4 T cell receptor beta chains listed next were all sequenced from one sample in a study of post-analysis software for immune sequencing data. Study-level results: A handful of TRBV segments appeared more often in patients than in controls, and TRBV5-6, TRBV5-1 and TRBV20-1 were among these.

Researchers reported that TCR beta cDNA libraries carried unique molecular identifiers. Each CDR3 protein is one row after TCRdb ran MiXCR on the PCR reads. Altogether 820,000 or so distinct CDR3 sequences are present, 53% being singletons, with the ten largest covering roughly 4.4%. The antigens of these receptors remain unknown. Sequenced material: blood. Receptors were obtained from a girl aged 10 to 17 with multiple sclerosis.

This clonotype turned up a few times. The chain employs TRBV6-6 and TRBJ1-5; TRBD1 is a possible D gene (6 bases). V dropped 5 bases and J dropped 7 bases, with 15 bases sitting between them. Germline CDR1 reads MNHNY; CDR2 reads SVGAGI (reference sequence). This CDR3 contains 14 residues. CDR3 loop: CASSLLQGQQPQHF. CDR3 DNA: TGTGCCAGCAGTCTACTACAGGGTCAGCAGCCCCAGCATTTT.

This clonotype appeared a few times. The chain has TRBV7-9 and TRBJ2-5; 11 nucleotides line up with TRBD2. Trimming cost V 7 bases and J 4 bases; bases outside gene matches: 5. The CDR3 totals 14 residues. The V gene's germline CDR1 is SEHNR and CDR2 FQNEAQ (reference sequence). The CDR3 loop is CASTPGTSGETQYF. The CDR3 coding sequence is TGTGCCAGCACCCCTGGGACTAGCGGAGAGACCCAGTACTTC.

The CDR3 coding sequence is TGCAGCGTTGCGACCACGACTTTCGATGGCTACACCTTC. Amino acid sequence: CSVATTTFDGYTF. The chain carries TRBV29-1 and TRBJ1-2, with D unclear. CDR3 length: 13 amino acids. CDR1 SQVTM and CDR2 ANQGSEA come from the germline V gene. Trimming took 4 bases from V and 6 from J, leaving 15 bases between them. Full variable domain (outside the CDR3, taken from reference TRBV29-1 and TRBJ1-2): SAVISQKPSRDICQRGTSLTIQCQVDSQVTMMFWYRQQPGQSLTLIATANQGSEATYESGFVIDKFPISRPNLTFSTLTVSNMSPEDSSIYLCSVATTTFDGYTFGSGTRLTVV.

This clonotype was seen only a few times. The chain couples TRBV12-3 or TRBV12-4 to TRBJ1-1; D remains unclear. The CDR3 has 13 residues. The V end lost 8 bases, the J end lost 1 base, and 11 bases lay between the germline ends. CDR3 amino acids: CASWRVANTEAFF. The DNA of the CDR3 is TGTGCCAGCTGGCGGGTAGCGAACACTGAAGCTTTCTTT.